Shown below are 16 T cell receptor beta chains from a single sample sequenced in a study of blood T cell repertoires in COVID-19. The assay was immunoSEQ multiplex PCR, and TCRdb's table has in-frame clones only and misses some. The profile shows 100,000 to 150,000 clones, more than 85% of them singletons. Material: peripheral blood. The receptor set was obtained from a man in his fifties with active or convalescent COVID-19.

The chain is built from TRBV28 and TRBJ2-7, with a tentative D call TRBD1 (6 bases). V was cut by 5 bases and J by 4 bases, with 15 bases left in between. CDR1 MDHEN and CDR2 SYDVKM come from the germline V gene. The CDR3 is 14 residues long. Written as DNA, the CDR3 is TGTGCCAGCAGTCATGGGACATATCGGTACGAGCAGTACTTC. Residues: CASSHGTYRYEQYF.

V is TRBV27 and J is TRBJ1-5; possibly TRBD1 for D (6 bases). This CDR3 is 15 amino acids long. The V gene's germline CDR1 is MNHEY and CDR2 SMNVEV (reference sequence). V lost 0 bases and J 4 bases, leaving 10 bases between the germline ends. CDR3 amino acids: CASSLSFQGNQPQHF. DNA of the CDR3: TGTGCCAGCAGTTTATCCTTTCAGGGGAATCAGCCCCAGCATTTT.

This chain links TRBV4-3 with TRBJ2-3; 10 nucleotides match TRBD2. Germline V gene data show CDR1 as LGHNA and CDR2 as YSLEER. The CDR3 sequence is 16 residues long. Trimming took 4 bases from V and 6 from J; bases not matched to a gene: 10. CDR3 nucleotide sequence: TGCGCCAGCAGCCGTGAAAGCGGGGGGGGTCTTGATACGCAGTATTTT. Protein product: CASSRESGGGLDTQYF.

V gene TRBV5-8 combines with J gene TRBJ2-1, with D tentatively TRBD1 (6 bases). Looked up from germline, CDR1 is SGHTS and CDR2 is YDEGEE. The CDR3 totals 15 residues. Between the trimmed V and J ends, which lost 6 bases and 7 bases, there was a span of 20 bases. CDR3 protein: CASTPQTGIGNEQFF. The CDR3 DNA sequence: TGTGCCAGCACCCCCCAGACAGGAATTGGAAATGAGCAGTTCTTC.

V gene TRBV29-1 combines with J gene TRBJ1-2, with 12 bases lining up with TRBD1. Per germline, CDR1 SQVTM and CDR2 ANQGSEA. The CDR3 extends over 13 amino acids. Trimming removed 4 bases from V and 4 bases from J; junction bases left unmatched: 1. This CDR3 reads CSVGDRGLYGYTF. CDR3 sequence (DNA): TGCAGCGTTGGGGACAGGGGGCTCTATGGCTACACCTTC.

This chain uses TRBV7-2 with TRBJ1-5; a weak D match, TRBD1 (5 bases). Germline loops: CDR1 SGHTA, CDR2 FQGNSA. The CDR3 has 13 amino acids. Trimming pared 5 bases from V and 6 bases from J, leaving 11 bases between. The CDR3 bases are TGTGCCAGCAGCACAAGGGGTTTTCAGCCCCAGCATTTT. It translates to CASSTRGFQPQHF.

The rearrangement links TRBV6-5 to TRBJ2-2, with D maybe TRBD1 (5 bases). The CDR3 sequence is 14 residues long. Germline V CDR1 and CDR2: MNHEY, SVGAGI. The ends were cut back, 6 bases at V and 2 bases at J, with 10 bases in the middle. DNA for the CDR3: TGTGCCAGCAGACTTGACAGAAACACCGGGGAGCTGTTTTTT. Protein product: CASRLDRNTGELFF.

The CDR3 loop is CASGGGQGKGYEQYF. The DNA of the CDR3 is TGTGCCAGCGGAGGGGGACAGGGGAAAGGGTACGAGCAGTACTTC. This rearrangement joins TRBV2 to TRBJ2-7, with 10 bases lining up with TRBD1. Germline-derived CDR1 and CDR2 are SNHLY and FYNNEI. Losses at the gene ends were 8 bases for V and 4 bases for J; bases not matched to a gene: 11. The CDR3 consists of 15 residues.

The rearrangement joins TRBV9 to TRBJ2-3; no clear D. There are 15 residues in the CDR3. Per germline, CDR1 SGDLS and CDR2 YYNGEE. The germline V and J ends were trimmed by 5 bases and 3 bases, with 16 bases remaining between them. The CDR3 here is CASSEISESTDTQYF. In DNA, the CDR3 is TGTGCCAGCAGTGAGATTAGTGAGTCTACAGATACGCAGTATTTT.

This chain joins TRBV6-6 and TRBJ1-1; 7 bases are a match to TRBD1. The germline V gene has CDR1 MNHNY and CDR2 SVGAGI (reference sequence). Losses at the gene ends were 4 bases for V and 4 bases for J; bases not matched to a gene: 6. The length of the CDR3 is 14 residues. In DNA form, the CDR3 reads TGTGCCAGCAGTTTCGGACAGGCGGGCACTGAAGCTTTCTTT. It encodes CASSFGQAGTEAFF.

This sequence joins TRBV11-2 and TRBJ2-7; D may be TRBD2 (5 bases). CDR3 length: 15 amino acids. The V and J ends lost 5 bases and 2 bases respectively, with 16 bases between them. CDR1 is SGHAT, CDR2 FQNNGV, per germline. The CDR3, as DNA: TGTGCCAGCAGCCCCAGCGGCCAGGTAACCTACGAGCAGTACTTC. Its protein is CASSPSGQVTYEQYF.

This sequence joins TRBV4-3 and TRBJ1-5, with a tentative D call TRBD1 (5 bases). This CDR3 spans 15 amino acids. Trimming cost V 4 bases and J 4 bases, with 14 bases left between them. Germline V gene sequence: CDR1 LGHNA, CDR2 YSLEER. CDR3 DNA: TGCGCCAGCAGCCGCCAAACAGGAGAAAATCAGCCCCAGCATTTT. Translated, it gives CASSRQTGENQPQHF.

The chain uses TRBV11-3 and TRBJ2-2; 10 bases line up with TRBD2. J was trimmed by 6 bases and V by 5 bases; bases with no gene match: 6. Germline V gives CDR1 SGHNT, CDR2 YENEEA. The CDR3 is 15 residues long. Here the CDR3 DNA reads TGTGCCAGCAGCCCATTAGCGGGGGGTGCCGGGGAGCTGTTTTTT. Translation: CASSPLAGGAGELFF.

The J gene is TRBJ1-3, the V gene TRBV2; D unclear. Trimming stripped 1 base from V and 3 bases from J, with 10 bases between. The CDR3 has 15 residues. Germline assignment: CDR1 SNHLY and CDR2 FYNNEI. The CDR3 here is CASSEGTGLGNTIYF. CDR3 nucleotide sequence: TGTGCCAGCAGTGAAGGAACTGGGCTTGGAAACACCATATATTTT.

The V and J genes are TRBV2 and TRBJ1-1; 7 nucleotides match TRBD1. Germline values: CDR1 SNHLY, CDR2 FYNNEI. The CDR3 is 13 residues long. Trimming removed 6 bases from V and 5 bases from J; junction bases left unmatched: 6. CDR3 bases: TGTGCCAGCAGAGACAGGGTGCCAACTGAAGCTTTCTTT. Amino acid sequence: CASRDRVPTEAFF.

The rearrangement uses TRBV21-1 and TRBJ2-7; the D call in the table, TRBD2, was not verified against the DNA. TRBV21-1 has pseudogene status. The CDR3 covers 13 residues. The CDR3 nucleotides read TGTGCCAGCAGCAACACTAGGGACTACGAGCAGTACTTC. Translation gives CASSNTRDYEQYF.